This T cell receptor (beta chain) was sequenced in a study of T cell responses to AZD1222 COVID-19 vaccine. On this clone: The antigen is undetermined.

Study-wide findings and caveats: White British ancestry dominated among donors, who included more females, and clonal diversity was possibly underestimated.

Sequenced by immunoSEQ multiplex PCR; TCRdb stores in-frame clones only, minus some. Here the sample spans approximately 120,000 clones, approximately 91% being singletons. V shed 5 bases, J shed 5 bases, and the junction held 6 bases outside the gene matches. The CDR3 has 15 residues. CDR1 SGHRS and CDR2 YFSETQ come from the germline V gene. This chain joins TRBV5-1 and TRBJ2-1; 11 nucleotides match TRBD2. The starting material was peripheral blood, obtained on day 0 of AZD1222 vaccination. The clonotype originates from an adult in good health. The CDR3 nucleotides read TGCGCCAGCAGTAATAGCGGGAGGGGTCACAATGAGCAGTTCTTC. Translated, it gives CASSNSGRGHNEQFF.